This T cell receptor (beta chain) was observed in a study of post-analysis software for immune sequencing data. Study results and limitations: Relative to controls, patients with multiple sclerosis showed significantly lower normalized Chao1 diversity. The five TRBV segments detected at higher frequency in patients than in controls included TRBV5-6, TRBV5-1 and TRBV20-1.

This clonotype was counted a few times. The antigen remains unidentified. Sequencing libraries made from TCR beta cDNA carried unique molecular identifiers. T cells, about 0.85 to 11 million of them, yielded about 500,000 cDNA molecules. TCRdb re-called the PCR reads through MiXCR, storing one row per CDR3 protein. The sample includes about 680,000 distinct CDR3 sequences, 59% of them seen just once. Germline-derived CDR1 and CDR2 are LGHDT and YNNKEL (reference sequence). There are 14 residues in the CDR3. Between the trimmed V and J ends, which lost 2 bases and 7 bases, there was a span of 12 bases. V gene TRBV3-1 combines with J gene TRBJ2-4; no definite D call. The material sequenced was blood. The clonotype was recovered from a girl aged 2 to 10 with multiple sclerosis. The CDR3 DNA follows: TGTGCCAGCAGCCAAAGCTGGGGTACGAACATTCAGTACTTC. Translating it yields CASSQSWGTNIQYF.